The 22 T cell receptor beta chains reported below all come from one sample, sequenced in a study of naive and memory T cell subsets. Four PCR rounds used nested alpha and beta constant region primers plus the SP2 primer. One entry per CDR3 protein, called by TCRdb with MiXCR from the 5' RACE reads. The sample shows 32,000 or so distinct CDR3 sequences, 16% of them seen only once. The library had UMIs added by 3' ligation of an oligonucleotide to TCR cDNA. These receptors came from a female donor in good health.

This clonotype was observed at least ten times. The chain uses TRBV27 and TRBJ1-5; a possible D gene is TRBD1 (6 bases). The length of the CDR3 is 14 residues. Trimming left V 6 bases short and J 6 bases short, with 15 bases between. Germline V gives CDR1 MNHEY, CDR2 SMNVEV (reference sequence). The CDR3 region is CASSHITGSQPQHF. The DNA of the CDR3 is TGTGCCAGCAGCCACATTACAGGGAGTCAGCCCCAGCATTTT.

The chain combines TRBV4-2 with TRBJ1-1; tentatively, D is TRBD1 (5 bases). Germline CDR1 LGHNA, CDR2 YNFKEQ. With 1 base removed from V and 0 bases from J, the gap between germline ends came to 15 bases. This CDR3 region has 17 residues. This CDR3 is CASSQVKGIGMNTEAFF. The CDR3 DNA reads TGTGCCAGCAGCCAAGTGAAGGGGATAGGTATGAACACTGAAGCTTTCTTT.

This clonotype appeared many times. The chain couples TRBV20-1 to TRBJ1-6; TRBD1 matches 7 bases. V trimming: 0 bases; J trimming: 10 bases; junction bases outside the gene matches: 12. CDR3 length equals 16 residues. Germline V gene lookup returns CDR1 DFQATT and CDR2 SNEGSKA (reference sequence). CDR3 loop: CSARDRGQQNRSPLHF. For the CDR3, the DNA is TGCAGTGCTAGAGACCGGGGACAGCAAAATAGGTCACCCCTCCACTTT.

There are a few counts of this clonotype. The chain couples TRBV10-3 to TRBJ2-7; D is uncertain. Germline V gene data show CDR1 as ENHRY and CDR2 as SYGVKD. V lost 8 bases and J lost 2, with 4 bases in between. The CDR3 loop spans 10 amino acids. CDR3 nucleotides: TGTGCCATCGGGACCTACGAGCAGTACTTC. Translation: CAIGTYEQYF.

This clonotype was seen a few times. The rearrangement links TRBV6-5 to TRBJ2-3; 8 nucleotides line up with TRBD2. The J segment lost 0 bases and the V segment lost 2 bases, leaving 1 base of the junction unmatched. The CDR3 runs to 15 residues. Germline CDR1 MNHEY, CDR2 SVGAGI. The CDR3 DNA reads TGTGCCAGCAGTTACATAGCGGGGAGCACAGATACGCAGTATTTT. Its translation is CASSYIAGSTDTQYF.

This clonotype is judged medium-sized. The V gene is TRBV9, the J gene TRBJ1-4; D is possibly TRBD1 (6 bases). This CDR3 comprises 16 residues. CDR1 SGDLS and CDR2 YYNGEE come from the germline V gene. V was trimmed by 3 bases and J by 2 bases, leaving 14 bases between them. The DNA of the CDR3 is TGTGCCAGCAGCGAAAGTACAGGGCGCACTAATGAAAAACTGTTTTTT. Residues: CASSESTGRTNEKLFF.

Only a few counts were recorded for this clonotype. The chain links TRBV7-9 to TRBJ1-5; D call uncertain. The CDR3 consists of 12 residues. Germline V lookup: CDR1 SEHNR, CDR2 FQNEAQ (reference sequence). Trimming took 1 base from V and 2 from J, leaving 0 bases between them. The CDR3 here is CASSLGNQPQHF. The CDR3, as DNA: TGTGCCAGCAGCTTAGGCAATCAGCCCCAGCATTTT.

This clonotype was seen a handful of times. The chain employs TRBV7-6 and TRBJ1-6; D gene unclear. The V and J ends lost 4 bases and 7 bases respectively, with 14 bases between them. The V gene's germline CDR1 is SGHVS and CDR2 FNYEAQ. The CDR3 spans 15 residues. The chain's CDR3 is CASSWDQQRNSPLHF. The CDR3 DNA follows: TGTGCCAGCAGCTGGGATCAACAGAGAAATTCACCCCTCCACTTT.

The sample holds many counts of this clonotype. The chain combines TRBV20-1 with TRBJ1-5, with D tentatively TRBD1 (5 bases). Germline V gives CDR1 DFQATT, CDR2 SNEGSKA (reference sequence). The V end lost 1 base, the J end lost 5 bases, and 15 bases lay between the germline ends. The CDR3 covers 15 residues. The CDR3 loop is CSARGRGLGDQPQHF. The CDR3 region has the DNA TGCAGTGCTAGAGGGAGGGGATTAGGAGATCAGCCCCAGCATTTT.

This clonotype was detected only a few times. V and J are TRBV7-9 and TRBJ2-1; a weak D match, TRBD1 (6 bases). V was pared by 5 bases and J by 6 bases, with 14 bases between. The CDR3 covers 14 residues. The V gene's germline CDR1 is SEHNR and CDR2 FQNEAQ (reference sequence). The DNA for the CDR3 is TGTGCCAGCAGCATCGGACAGAGACTCAATGAGCAGTTCTTC. It translates to CASSIGQRLNEQFF.

This clonotype was detected ten times or more. This rearrangement joins TRBV20-1 to TRBJ1-6, with D possibly matching TRBD1 (5 bases). The CDR3 has 13 amino acids. Looked up from germline, CDR1 is DFQATT and CDR2 is SNEGSKA (reference sequence). Trimming took 5 bases from V and 7 from J, leaving 12 bases between them. The CDR3 reads CSAGGFPNSPLHF. DNA of the CDR3: TGCAGTGCTGGGGGGTTTCCAAATTCACCCCTCCACTTT.

Of note for this clonotype: Mismatch with germline at one junction end may stem from a read error. This chain joins TRBV5-1 and TRBJ1-1; 9 nucleotides align to TRBD1. Germline V gene data show CDR1 as SGHRS and CDR2 as YFSETQ. The CDR3 length is 14 residues. CDR3 nucleotide sequence: TGCGCCGGCAGCAGGGACAGGGCTGGCACTGAAGCTTTCTTT. Its translation: CAGSRDRAGTEAFF.

This clonotype has at least ten counts. CDR3 coding DNA: TGCAGTGCTACAACGTCAGATACGCAGTATTTT. It translates to CSATTSDTQYF. This chain connects TRBV20-1 to TRBJ2-3; D ambiguous. The CDR3 totals 11 residues. Germline CDR1 and CDR2: DFQATT and SNEGSKA (reference sequence). V was trimmed by 4 bases and J by 4 bases, leaving 6 bases between them.

This clonotype was detected only a few times. The rearrangement uses TRBV4-1 and TRBJ2-2, with D perhaps TRBD2 (5 bases). Germline CDR1 is MGHRA and CDR2 is YSYEKL. With 6 bases removed from V and 4 bases from J, the gap between germline ends came to 21 bases. This CDR3 is built from 17 residues. CDR3 bases: TGCGCCAGCAGGGCAAACGAGGGCAGACACTGCACCGGGGAGCTGTTTTTT. Protein: CASRANEGRHCTGELFF.

The chain links TRBV6-5 to TRBJ1-1; no clear D gene. The CDR3 extends over 14 amino acids. V lost 8 bases and J lost 0, with 13 bases in between. Germline CDR1 and CDR2: MNHEY and SVGAGI. CDR3 coding DNA: TGTGCCAGCCACACCGGCAGTTTGAACACTGAAGCTTTCTTT. The encoded protein is CASHTGSLNTEAFF.

This clonotype has more than one count but fewer than ten. The V call is TRBV7-9, the J call TRBJ2-5; 7 bases map to TRBD1. Germline CDR1 and CDR2: SEHNR and FQNEAQ (reference sequence). The trim removed 5 bases at V and 5 bases at J, leaving 8 bases unmatched. CDR3 size: 14 residues. CDR3 in amino acids: CASSPGDRVETQYF. In nucleotides, the CDR3 is TGTGCCAGCAGCCCCGGGGACAGAGTGGAGACCCAGTACTTC.

V gene TRBV12-3 or TRBV12-4 combines with J gene TRBJ1-3; the D gene is possibly TRBD1 (5 bases). The CDR3 sequence is 19 residues long. V lost 7 bases, J lost 4 bases, and 29 bases lay in between. CDR3 DNA: TGTGCCAGCACCCGGGGCGCCAGCACGTTCATTTGGGCCGGAAACACCATATATTTT. Its protein product is CASTRGASTFIWAGNTIYF.

This sequence joins TRBV7-3 and TRBJ2-1; D possibly corresponds to TRBD2 (6 bases). V was clipped by 1 base and J by 7 bases, with 14 bases between them. Germline V gene data show CDR1 as SGHTA and CDR2 as FQGTGA. The length of the CDR3 is 15 residues. As DNA, the CDR3 is TGTGCCAGCAGCTTAATTGGGGGACTCCAAAATGAGCAGTTCTTC. Translation: CASSLIGGLQNEQFF.

This chain joins TRBV29-1 and TRBJ2-7, with TRBD2 matching over 7 bases. The V segment lost 7 bases and the J segment 0 bases; nucleotides outside the gene matches: 6. In germline, CDR1 is SQVTM, CDR2 ANQGSEA. The length of the CDR3 is 13 residues. The CDR3 region has the DNA TGCAGCGGACGGGGAGGGAACTCCTACGAGCAGTACTTC. This sequence encodes CSGRGGNSYEQYF.

The chain links TRBV29-1 to TRBJ2-5; D not resolved. The CDR3 loop spans 14 amino acids. Germline V gene lookup returns CDR1 SQVTM and CDR2 ANQGSEA. With 7 bases removed from V and 5 bases from J, the gap between germline ends came to 20 bases. Here the CDR3 reads CSAGQTLGKETQYF. The CDR3 DNA is TGCAGCGCTGGCCAGACTCTTGGGAAGGAGACCCAGTACTTC.

A few counts support this clonotype. J is TRBJ1-2 and V is TRBV9, with D unresolved. The germline V gene encodes CDR1 SGDLS and CDR2 YYNGEE. V lost 9 bases and J 8 bases, leaving 14 bases between the germline ends. CDR3 size: 11 residues. The CDR3 here is CATKQREGYTF. The CDR3 nucleotides are TGTGCCACAAAGCAGAGGGAGGGCTACACCTTC.

The chain carries TRBV7-6 and TRBJ2-4; D perhaps matches TRBD1 (6 bases). V lost 5 bases and J 0 bases, leaving 17 bases between the germline ends. Germline values: CDR1 SGHVS, CDR2 FNYEAQ. The CDR3 length is 17 residues. The CDR3 region has the DNA TGTGCCAGCAGCCCCGGGACACCGAAACTAGCCAAAAACATTCAGTACTTC. Encoded protein: CASSPGTPKLAKNIQYF.